This T cell receptor (beta chain) derives from a study of blood T cell repertoires in COVID-19. Study in general: The samples span acute and convalescent COVID-19 from the United States, Italy and Spain.

The CDR3 runs to 15 residues. V lost 2 bases to trimming and J lost 3 bases; unmatched junction nucleotides: 4. The germline CDR1 and CDR2 sequences are MDHEN and SYDVKM. Here immunoSEQ multiplex PCR was the method, and the copy in TCRdb shows in-frame clones only, minus some. Among about 200,000 clones, around 87% were seen once, and the ten largest hold 20% to 25%. The source is a woman in her forties in a cohort exposed to, infected with or recovered from COVID-19 (not recorded which). The sequenced sample was PBMCs or T cells enriched from blood (not recorded which). V usage is TRBV28 and J usage is TRBJ2-3; 8 bases align to TRBD1. The CDR3 loop reads CASSLRTGWTDTQYF. The DNA of the CDR3 is TGTGCCAGCAGTTTACGGACAGGGTGGACAGATACGCAGTATTTT.